A single T cell receptor (beta chain) is shown here with its context. This sample was taken from a study of blood T cell repertoires in COVID-19. The CDR3 has 16 amino acids. Germline loops: CDR1 MDHEN, CDR2 SYDVKM. V lost 3 bases and J lost 1, with 10 bases in between. Profiling relied on immunoSEQ multiplex PCR, and the TCRdb table lists in-frame clones only, not all of them. The sample has around 270,000 clones, approximately 81% seen once. The genes are TRBV28 and TRBJ2-6; D may be TRBD2 (6 bases). The sequence was obtained from a man aged 55-75 years with acute or convalescent COVID-19. Sequenced material: peripheral blood. As DNA, the CDR3 is TGTGCCAGCAGTTTTGGCAGCGGGTCTGGGGCCAACGTCCTGACTTTC. This encodes CASSFGSGSGANVLTF.